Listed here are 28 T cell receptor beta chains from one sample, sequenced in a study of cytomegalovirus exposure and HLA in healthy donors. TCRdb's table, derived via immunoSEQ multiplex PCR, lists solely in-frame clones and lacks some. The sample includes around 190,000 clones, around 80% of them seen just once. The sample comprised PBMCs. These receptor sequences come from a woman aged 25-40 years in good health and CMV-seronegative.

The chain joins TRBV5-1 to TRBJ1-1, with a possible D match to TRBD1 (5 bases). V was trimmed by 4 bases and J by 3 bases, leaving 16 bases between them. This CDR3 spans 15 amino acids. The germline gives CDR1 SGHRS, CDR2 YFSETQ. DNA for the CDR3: TGCGCCAGCAGCCCATGGGATCTAGGGGACACTGAAGCTTTCTTT. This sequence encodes CASSPWDLGDTEAFF.

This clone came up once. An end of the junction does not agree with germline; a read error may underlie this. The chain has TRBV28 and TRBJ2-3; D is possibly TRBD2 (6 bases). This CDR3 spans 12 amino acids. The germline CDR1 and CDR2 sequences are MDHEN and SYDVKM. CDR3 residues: CAAGLGTDTQYF. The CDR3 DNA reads TGCGCGGCGGGGTTGGGTACAGATACGCAGTATTTT.

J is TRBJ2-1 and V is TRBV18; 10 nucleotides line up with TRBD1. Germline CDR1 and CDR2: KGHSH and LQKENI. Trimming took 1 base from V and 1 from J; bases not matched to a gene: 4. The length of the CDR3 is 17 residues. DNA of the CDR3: TGTGCCAGCTCACCACGCGGGACAGGGGCATCCTACAATGAGCAGTTCTTC. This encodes CASSPRGTGASYNEQFF.

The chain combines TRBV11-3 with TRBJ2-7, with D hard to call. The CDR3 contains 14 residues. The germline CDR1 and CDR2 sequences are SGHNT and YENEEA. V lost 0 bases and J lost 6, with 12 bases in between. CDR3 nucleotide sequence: TGTGCCAGCAGCTTAGAAGGCCCGTTAGCCGAGCAGTACTTC. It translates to CASSLEGPLAEQYF. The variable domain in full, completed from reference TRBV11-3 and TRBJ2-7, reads EAGVVQSPRYKIIEKKQPVAFWCNPISGHNTLYWYLQNLGQGPELLIRYENEEAVDDSQLPKDRFSAERLKGVDSTLKIQPAELGDSAVYLCASSLEGPLAEQYFGPGTRLTVT.

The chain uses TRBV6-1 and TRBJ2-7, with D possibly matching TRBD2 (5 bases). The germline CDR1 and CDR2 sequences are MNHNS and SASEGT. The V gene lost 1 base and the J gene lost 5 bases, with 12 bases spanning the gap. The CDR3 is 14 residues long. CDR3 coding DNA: TGTGCCAGCAGTGAAGGGATGGAGGCCGACGAGCAGTACTTC. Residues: CASSEGMEADEQYF.

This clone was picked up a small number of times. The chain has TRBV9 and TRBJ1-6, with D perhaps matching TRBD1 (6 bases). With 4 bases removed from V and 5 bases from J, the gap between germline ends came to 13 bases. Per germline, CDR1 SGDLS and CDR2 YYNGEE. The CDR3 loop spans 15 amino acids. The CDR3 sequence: CASSLSGDHNSPLHF. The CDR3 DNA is TGTGCCAGCAGCTTATCAGGGGATCATAATTCACCCCTCCACTTT.

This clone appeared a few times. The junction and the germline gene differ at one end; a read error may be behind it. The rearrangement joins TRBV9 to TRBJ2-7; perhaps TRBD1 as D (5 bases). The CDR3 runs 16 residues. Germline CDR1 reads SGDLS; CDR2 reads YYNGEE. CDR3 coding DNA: TGTGCCAGCAGCCTCCCGGAAGGGCAGGGCTCCCACGAGCAGTACTTC. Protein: CASSLPEGQGSHEQYF.

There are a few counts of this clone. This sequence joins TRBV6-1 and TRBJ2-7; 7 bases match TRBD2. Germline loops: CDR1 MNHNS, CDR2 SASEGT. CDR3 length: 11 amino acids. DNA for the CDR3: TGTGCACCGGGACTATCCTACGAGCAGTACTTC. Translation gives CAPGLSYEQYF.

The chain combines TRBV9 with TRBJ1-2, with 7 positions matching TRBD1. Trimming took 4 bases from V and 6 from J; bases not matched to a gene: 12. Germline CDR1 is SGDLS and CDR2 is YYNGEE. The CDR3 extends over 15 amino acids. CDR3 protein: CASSYTWTGRDGYTF. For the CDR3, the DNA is TGTGCCAGCAGCTATACCTGGACAGGACGGGATGGCTACACCTTC.

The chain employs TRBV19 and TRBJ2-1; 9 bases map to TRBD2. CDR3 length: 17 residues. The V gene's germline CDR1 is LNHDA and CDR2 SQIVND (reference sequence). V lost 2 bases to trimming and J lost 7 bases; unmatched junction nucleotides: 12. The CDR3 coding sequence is TGTGCCAGTAGTATATCTGGGGCGGGAGGGCCTCAGAATGAGCAGTTCTTC. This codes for CASSISGAGGPQNEQFF.

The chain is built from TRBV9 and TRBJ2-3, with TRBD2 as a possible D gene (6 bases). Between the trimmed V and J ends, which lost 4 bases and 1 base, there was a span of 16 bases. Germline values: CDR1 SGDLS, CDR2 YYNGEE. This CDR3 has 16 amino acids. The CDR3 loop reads CASSPTGRRGTDTQYF. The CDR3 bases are TGTGCCAGCAGCCCGACGGGGAGGCGTGGCACAGATACGCAGTATTTT.

The CDR3 protein is CASSLRSGGAYNEQFF. Written as DNA, the CDR3 is TGCGCCAGCAGCCTCAGGAGCGGGGGGGCCTACAATGAGCAGTTCTTC. This sequence joins TRBV5-1 and TRBJ2-1; TRBD2 matches at 10 bases. With V trimmed by 4 bases and J by 2 bases, 6 bases remained unmatched. The CDR3 has 16 residues. Germline CDR1 and CDR2: SGHRS and YFSETQ.

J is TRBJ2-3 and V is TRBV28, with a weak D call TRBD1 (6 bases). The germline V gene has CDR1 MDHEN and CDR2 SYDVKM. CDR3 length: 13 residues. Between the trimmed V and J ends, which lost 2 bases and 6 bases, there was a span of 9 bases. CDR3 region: CASSLERGDTQYF. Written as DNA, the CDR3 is TGTGCCAGCAGTTTAGAAAGGGGGGATACGCAGTATTTT.

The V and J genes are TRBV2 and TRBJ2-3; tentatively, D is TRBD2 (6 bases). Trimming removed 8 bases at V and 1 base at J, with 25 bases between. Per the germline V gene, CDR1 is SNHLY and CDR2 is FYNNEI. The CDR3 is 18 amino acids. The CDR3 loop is CASSVGRAGGERTDTQYF. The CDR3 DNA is TGTGCCAGCTCCGTGGGTAGGGCAGGCGGGGAGCGCACAGATACGCAGTATTTT.

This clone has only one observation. CDR3 nucleotide sequence: TGTGCCAGCAGTTTAGCCACTTACACAGATACGCAGTATTTT. Its protein product is CASSLATYTDTQYF. The chain has TRBV2 and TRBJ2-3; D gene unclear. Germline loops: CDR1 SNHLY, CDR2 FYNNEI. This CDR3 region has 14 residues. The ends were cut back, 5 bases at V and 2 bases at J, with 11 bases in the middle.

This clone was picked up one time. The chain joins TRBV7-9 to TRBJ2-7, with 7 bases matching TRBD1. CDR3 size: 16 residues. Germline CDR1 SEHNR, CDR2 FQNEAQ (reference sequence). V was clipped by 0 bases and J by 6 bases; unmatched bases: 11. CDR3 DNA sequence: TGTGCCAGCAGCTTAGCTCCGCCAGGGGGTGTAGCCGAGCAGTACTTC. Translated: CASSLAPPGGVAEQYF.

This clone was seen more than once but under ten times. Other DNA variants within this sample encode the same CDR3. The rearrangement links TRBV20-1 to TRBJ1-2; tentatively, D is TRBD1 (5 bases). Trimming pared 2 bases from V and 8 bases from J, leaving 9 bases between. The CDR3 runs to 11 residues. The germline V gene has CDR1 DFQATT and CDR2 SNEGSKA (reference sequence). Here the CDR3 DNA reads TGCAGTGCTAGACAGGGAGGGGGCTACACCTTC. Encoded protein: CSARQGGGYTF.

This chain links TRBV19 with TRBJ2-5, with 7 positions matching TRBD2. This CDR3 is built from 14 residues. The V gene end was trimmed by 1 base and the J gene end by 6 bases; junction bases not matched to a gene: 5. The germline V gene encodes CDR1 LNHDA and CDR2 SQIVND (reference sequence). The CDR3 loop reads CASSIAGRGKTQYF. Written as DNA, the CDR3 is TGTGCCAGTAGTATAGCTGGGCGGGGGAAGACCCAGTACTTC.

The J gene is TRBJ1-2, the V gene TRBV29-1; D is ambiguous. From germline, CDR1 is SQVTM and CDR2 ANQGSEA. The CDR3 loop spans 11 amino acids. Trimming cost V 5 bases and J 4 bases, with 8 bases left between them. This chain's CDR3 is CSVSGSYGYTF. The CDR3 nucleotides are TGCAGCGTTTCGGGTTCCTATGGCTACACCTTC.

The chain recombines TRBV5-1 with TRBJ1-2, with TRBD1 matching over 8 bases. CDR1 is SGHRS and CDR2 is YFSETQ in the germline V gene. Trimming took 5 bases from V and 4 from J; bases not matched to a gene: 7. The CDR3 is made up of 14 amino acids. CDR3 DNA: TGCGCCAGCAGAACCGCACAGGGGGGCTATGGCTACACCTTC. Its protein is CASRTAQGGYGYTF.

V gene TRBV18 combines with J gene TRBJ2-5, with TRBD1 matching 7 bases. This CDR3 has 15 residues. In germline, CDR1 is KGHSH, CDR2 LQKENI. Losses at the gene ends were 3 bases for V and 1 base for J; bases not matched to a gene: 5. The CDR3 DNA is TGTGCCAGCTCACCCCTGGGGGACAGCCAAGAGACCCAGTACTTC. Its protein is CASSPLGDSQETQYF.

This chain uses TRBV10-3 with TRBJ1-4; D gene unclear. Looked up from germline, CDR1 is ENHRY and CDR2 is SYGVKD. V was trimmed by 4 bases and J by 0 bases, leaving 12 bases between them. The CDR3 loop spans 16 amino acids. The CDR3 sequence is CAISAGTVATNEKLFF. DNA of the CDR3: TGTGCCATCAGTGCCGGAACAGTAGCAACTAATGAAAAACTGTTTTTT.

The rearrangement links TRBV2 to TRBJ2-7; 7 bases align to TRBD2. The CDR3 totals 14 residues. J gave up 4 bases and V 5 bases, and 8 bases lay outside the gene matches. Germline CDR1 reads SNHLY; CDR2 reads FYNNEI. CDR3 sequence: CASSMGLLDYEQYF. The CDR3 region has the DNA TGTGCCAGCAGTATGGGACTACTGGATTACGAGCAGTACTTC.

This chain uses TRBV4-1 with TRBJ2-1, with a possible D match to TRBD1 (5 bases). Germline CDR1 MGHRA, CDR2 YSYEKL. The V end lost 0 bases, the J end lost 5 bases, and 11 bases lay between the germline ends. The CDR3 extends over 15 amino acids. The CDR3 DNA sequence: TGCGCCAGCAGCCAAGATTGGGGCGCAAACAATGAGCAGTTCTTC. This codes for CASSQDWGANNEQFF.

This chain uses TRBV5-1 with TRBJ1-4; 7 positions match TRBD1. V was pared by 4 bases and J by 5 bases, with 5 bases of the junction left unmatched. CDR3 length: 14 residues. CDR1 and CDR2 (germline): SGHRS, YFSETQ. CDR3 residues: CASSAGQPNEKLFF. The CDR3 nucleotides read TGCGCCAGCAGCGCGGGACAGCCAAATGAAAAACTGTTTTTT.

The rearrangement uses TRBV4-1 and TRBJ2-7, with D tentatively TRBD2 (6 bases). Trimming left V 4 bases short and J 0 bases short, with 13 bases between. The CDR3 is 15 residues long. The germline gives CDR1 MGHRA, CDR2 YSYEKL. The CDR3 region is CASSRAEGGSYEQYF. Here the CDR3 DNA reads TGCGCCAGCAGCCGGGCGGAGGGAGGCTCCTACGAGCAGTACTTC.

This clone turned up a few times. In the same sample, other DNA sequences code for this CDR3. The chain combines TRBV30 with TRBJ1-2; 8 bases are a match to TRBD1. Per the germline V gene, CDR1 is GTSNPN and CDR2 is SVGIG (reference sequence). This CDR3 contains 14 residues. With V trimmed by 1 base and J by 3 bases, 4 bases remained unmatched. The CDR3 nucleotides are TGTGCCTGGAGTGAAGGACAGGGCCACTATGGCTACACCTTC. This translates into CAWSEGQGHYGYTF.

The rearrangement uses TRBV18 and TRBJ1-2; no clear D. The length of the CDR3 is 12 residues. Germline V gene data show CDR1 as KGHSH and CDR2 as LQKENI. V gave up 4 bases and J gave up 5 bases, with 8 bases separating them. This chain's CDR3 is CASSLGLYGYTF. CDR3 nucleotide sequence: TGTGCCAGCTCACTGGGCCTATATGGCTACACCTTC.